A selection of T cell receptor beta chains follows, all from one sample in a study of early T cells in non-severe SARS-CoV-2 infection. TCRdb redid the calling of the 5' RACE reads with MiXCR, one entry per CDR3 protein. The sample consists of 46,000 or so distinct CDR3 sequences, about 7% of them appearing once. The sequenced sample was whole blood. These receptors came from an adult who was a healthcare worker with PCR-confirmed SARS-CoV-2 infection or an uninfected control (not recorded which). Each CDR3 is given with its conserved first and last residue. The order of the fields is D gene, V gene, J gene, clone size, CDR3 DNA, CDR3 protein. D genes are given only for firm matches. The size entry is marked missing in some rows and otherwise reads once, few, many or a size class.

>TRBD1|TRBV7-6|TRBJ2-3|few
TGTGCCAGCAGCTTAGCGACAGGGCTAGGGGAAGATACGCAGTATTTT
CASSLATGLGEDTQYF
>TRBD2|TRBV4-3|TRBJ2-5|NA
TGCGCCAGCAGCCAAGTAACCGGGGGGGGAGAGACCCAGTACTTC
CASSQVTGGGETQYF
>NA|TRBV29-1|TRBJ1-2|few
TGCAGCGTTGAAGCAGGTCACTATGGCTACACCTTC
CSVEAGHYGYTF
>NA|TRBV7-9|TRBJ1-6|NA
TGTGCCAGCAGCTTAGCGTCTGGATATAATTCACCCCTCCACTTT
CASSLASGYNSPLHF
>NA|TRBV12-3/TRBV12-4|TRBJ1-2|many
TGTGCCAGCAGTTACGGGAAAACTAACTATGGCTACACCTTC
CASSYGKTNYGYTF
>NA|TRBV6-6|TRBJ1-1|NA
TGTGCCAGCAGTTTTGACAGGTACACTGAAGCTTTCTTT
CASSFDRYTEAFF
>NA|TRBV6-2/TRBV6-3|TRBJ2-7|few
TGTGCCAGCAGTTACCCGGACAATCTCATTACCCAGTACTTC
CASSYPDNLITQYF
>NA|TRBV12-3/TRBV12-4|TRBJ1-2|many
TGTGCCAGCAGTTTGGCAGGGCCCTATGGCTACACCTTC
CASSLAGPYGYTF
>TRBD1|TRBV7-2|TRBJ1-6|many
TGTGCCAGCAGCTCGAGACAGGGTCCCGATAATTCACCCCTCCACTTT
CASSSRQGPDNSPLHF
>NA|TRBV7-7|TRBJ1-1|many
TGTGCCAGCAGCTTAGACAGGGACACTGAAGCTTTCTTT
CASSLDRDTEAFF
>NA|TRBV6-6|TRBJ1-3|NA
TGTGCCAGCAGGCTCTCCCGGGCCCCCGGGGAAAACACCATATATTTT
CASRLSRAPGENTIYF
>NA|TRBV7-2|TRBJ2-7|NA
TGTGCCAGCAAGCGACAAGGCTCCTACGAGCAGTACTTC
CASKRQGSYEQYF
>TRBD1|TRBV20-1|TRBJ1-1|few
TGCAGTGCCAGGGACAGGGTTGATGAAGCTTTCTTT
CSARDRVDEAFF
>NA|TRBV28|TRBJ1-5|many
TGTGCCAGCAGTTTACAGGGGCAGCCCCAGCATTTT
CASSLQGQPQHF
>TRBD2|TRBV10-3|TRBJ2-2|NA
TGTGCCATCAGCCTGGGACTAGCGGGGGCCAACACCGGGGAGCTGTTTTTT
CAISLGLAGANTGELFF
>TRBD1|TRBV27|TRBJ1-4|NA
TGTGCCAGCGGCGGACAGGGGCTAGGGGAAAAACTGTTTTTT
CASGGQGLGEKLFF
>TRBD1|TRBV18|TRBJ1-6|NA
TGTGCCAGCTCAGAGGGACAGGGGAAACCCCTCCACTTT
CASSEGQGKPLHF
>TRBD2|TRBV28|TRBJ2-5|NA
TGTGCCAGCAGTTCCCTACTAGCGGGGGGGCCCCAAGAGACCCAGTACTTC
CASSSLLAGGPQETQYF
>NA|TRBV9|TRBJ1-4|NA
TGTGCCAGCAGCGTAGACGGGGACCCCAATGAAAAACTGTTTTTT
CASSVDGDPNEKLFF
>NA|TRBV7-6|TRBJ1-5|many
TGTGCCAGCAGCGCGGGACACTATAGCAATCAGCCCCAGCATTTT
CASSAGHYSNQPQHF
>NA|TRBV7-2|TRBJ2-2|few
TGTGCCAGCAGCTTAGGACGGGGTACCGGGGAGCTGTTTTTT
CASSLGRGTGELFF
>TRBD1|TRBV6-5|TRBJ2-1|NA
TGTGCCAGCAGTTACTCTGAAGAGGGGGCCTCTACGAGGGGTGAGCAGTTCTTC
CASSYSEEGASTRGEQFF
>NA|TRBV28|TRBJ2-1|few
TGTGCCAGCAGTACCTCCCGGGACGGGGCTTACAATGAGCAGTTCTTC
CASSTSRDGAYNEQFF
>NA|TRBV2|TRBJ2-1|many
TGTGCCAGCAGTGAAGTGGTCGATGGTACGCAGTTCTTC
CASSEVVDGTQFF
>NA|TRBV13|TRBJ2-7|many
TGTGCCAGCAGCTCACTTGACAGGCCTTCCTACGAGCAGTACTTC
CASSSLDRPSYEQYF
>NA|TRBV12-3/TRBV12-4|TRBJ1-6|NA
TGTGCCAGCAGATTGACAGGTCTTTTTTCACCCCTCCACTTT
CASRLTGLFSPLHF
>TRBD2|TRBV29-1|TRBJ2-1|many
TGCAGCGTTGCGGGACTAGCGGGGGGGCGGAGCAATGAGCAGTTCTTC
CSVAGLAGGRSNEQFF
>NA|TRBV7-2|TRBJ1-1|many
TGTGCCAGCAGCATTATGGTTCTAGGAGCTTTCTTT
CASSIMVLGAFF
>NA|TRBV7-2|TRBJ2-3|NA
TGTGCCAGCAGCTTAGCGGGGGGGCGTCTGGATACGCAGTATTTT
CASSLAGGRLDTQYF
>NA|TRBV6-2/TRBV6-3|TRBJ1-1|NA
TGTGCCAGCAGTTCCGCCGGGGGTCAGAACACTGAAGCTTTCTTT
CASSSAGGQNTEAFF
>NA|TRBV4-3|TRBJ2-3|few
TGCGCCAGCAGCCAAGATGCTGCGGGGGCCTCTCGGACAGATACGCAGTATTTT
CASSQDAAGASRTDTQYF
>NA|TRBV6-2/TRBV6-3|TRBJ2-5|NA
TGTGCCAGCAGTTACAGTCCGGGGGCCCAGTACTTC
CASSYSPGAQYF
>NA|TRBV19|TRBJ2-3|few
TGTGCCAGTAGTACCTCCTTTCTCCGGGCCCCTAGCACAGATACGCAGTATTTT
CASSTSFLRAPSTDTQYF
>NA|TRBV12-3/TRBV12-4|TRBJ1-5|NA
TGTGCCAGCAGTTTCGGGTATAGCAATCAGCCCCAGCATTTT
CASSFGYSNQPQHF
>NA|TRBV28|TRBJ1-1|many
TGTGCCAGCAGTGCGACACAGGGTTATAACACTGAAGCTTTCTTT
CASSATQGYNTEAFF
>NA|TRBV11-2|TRBJ2-7|NA
TGTGCCAGCAGCTCCTTTGAGCAGTACTTC
CASSSFEQYF
>NA|TRBV20-1|TRBJ1-5|few
TGCAGTGCTAGAGCAGAAGATTATAGCAATCAGCCCCAGCATTTT
CSARAEDYSNQPQHF
>NA|TRBV10-3|TRBJ2-5|NA
TGTGCCATCATGGGGACGTCTCAAGAGACCCAGTACTTC
CAIMGTSQETQYF
>NA|TRBV2|TRBJ1-1|many
TGTGCCAGCAGGGGGCGCGGGACTGAAGCTTTCTTT
CASRGRGTEAFF
>NA|TRBV20-1|TRBJ2-1|many
TGCAGTGCTAGGAGGGGGGGCTCCTACAATGAGCAGTTCTTC
CSARRGGSYNEQFF
>TRBD1|TRBV29-1|TRBJ2-7|NA
TGCAGCGTCAAGGGACAGGGTTACGAGCAGTACTTC
CSVKGQGYEQYF
>NA|TRBV29-1|TRBJ1-2|few
TGCAGCGTTGATTTGGGGGCGCGCGGCTACACCTTC
CSVDLGARGYTF
>NA|TRBV28|TRBJ2-4|few
TGTGCCAGCAGCTCGGGGGTTCTAGCCAAAAACATTCAGTACTTC
CASSSGVLAKNIQYF
>TRBD1|TRBV20-1|TRBJ1-5|many
TGCAGTGCTCAGACAGGGTTGGGTCAGCCCCAGCATTTT
CSAQTGLGQPQHF
>NA|TRBV5-4|TRBJ2-7|few
TGTGCCAGCAGCCCTTTGGGGCCCGCCTACGAGCAGTACTTC
CASSPLGPAYEQYF
>NA|TRBV29-1|TRBJ1-5|many
TGCAGCGTTGAAGGAGGTTCTGTACAGGGCAATCAGCCCCAGCATTTT
CSVEGGSVQGNQPQHF
>NA|TRBV28|TRBJ2-3|many
TGTGCCAGCAGACCACACATTACTACAGATACGCAGTATTTT
CASRPHITTDTQYF
>NA|TRBV9|TRBJ1-6|many
TGTGCCAGCAGCGTAGACATATCGACGGGAGAAAATTCACCCCTCCACTTT
CASSVDISTGENSPLHF
>NA|TRBV6-5|TRBJ2-7|many
TGTGCCAGCAGGAAGCGGGCACTCTTATCCTACGAGCAGTACTTC
CASRKRALLSYEQYF